This note documents a single T cell receptor (beta chain) sequence. The study counted Cohort 3 donors as recovered given two negative PCRs, clearance, or symptom resolution. This CDR3 contains 15 residues. V lost 1 base, J lost 14 bases, and 13 bases stayed unmatched. The germline V gene has CDR1 LGHNA and CDR2 YSLEER. The data are from a study of blood T cell repertoires in COVID-19. Looking at the study overall: T cells, B-cell-depleted T cells, or PBMCs provided the cDNA or gDNA that served as material.

Measured with immunoSEQ multiplex PCR; TCRdb has only the in-frame clones, and not every one. The sample has around 220,000 clones, under 95% seen once. The sequencing sample was made of PBMCs or T cells enriched from blood (not recorded which). The origin of this receptor is a woman under 30 who had recovered from COVID-19. This chain uses TRBV4-3 with TRBJ1-4, with 7 bases that match TRBD1. The CDR3 spells CASSQGHRGSMTLFF. The CDR3 coding sequence is TGCGCCAGCAGCCAAGGACACAGGGGATCGATGACCCTGTTTTTT.